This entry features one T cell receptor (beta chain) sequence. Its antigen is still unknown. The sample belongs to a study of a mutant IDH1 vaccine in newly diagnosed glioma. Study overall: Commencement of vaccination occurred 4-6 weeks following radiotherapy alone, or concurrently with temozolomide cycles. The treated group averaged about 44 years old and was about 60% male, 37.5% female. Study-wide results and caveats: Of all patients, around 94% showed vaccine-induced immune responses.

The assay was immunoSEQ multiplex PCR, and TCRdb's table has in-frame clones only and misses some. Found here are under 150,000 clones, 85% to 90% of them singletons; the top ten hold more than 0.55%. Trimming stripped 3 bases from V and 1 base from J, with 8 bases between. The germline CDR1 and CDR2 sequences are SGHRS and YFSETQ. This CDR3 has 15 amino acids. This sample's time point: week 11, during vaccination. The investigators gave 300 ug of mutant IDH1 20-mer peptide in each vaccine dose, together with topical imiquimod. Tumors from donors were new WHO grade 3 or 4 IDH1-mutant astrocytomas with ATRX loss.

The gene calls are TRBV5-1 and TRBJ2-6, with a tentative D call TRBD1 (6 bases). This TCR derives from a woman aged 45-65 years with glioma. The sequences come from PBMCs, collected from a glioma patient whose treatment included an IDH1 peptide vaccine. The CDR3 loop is CASSSRGSGANVLTF. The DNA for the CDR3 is TGCGCCAGCAGCTCTAGGGGGTCTGGGGCCAACGTCCTGACTTTC.